Detailed here is one T cell receptor (beta chain). This clonotype was observed at least ten times. Its antigen is not yet known. Base-call qualities are not available, and no considerably larger clone is one nucleotide away. The CDR3 covers 12 residues, taking in both the cysteine and the phenylalanine. The only DNA kept is the CDR3, 36 bases in frame from the first base. The trim is 2 bases for V and 5 bases for J, with a gap of 6 bases between the germline ends. CDR1 and CDR2 are read off the germline V gene (reference sequence) as GTSNPN and SVGIG. The sample was run on an Illumina HiSeq 2500. TCR beta libraries were prepared by quantitative 5'-RACE with molecular barcodes. The published analysis was carried out like this. Disease-linked TCR variants were identified with a new computational method built on a probabilistic model of VDJ rearrangement. TCRdb reprocessing: public reads trimmed at Q25 with fastp, clones called with MiXCR, in-frame beta chains kept. Merged by CDR3 protein, the rows form single entries marked with the most common genes and DNA. The V and J calls come from TCRdb's annotation, not from the publication. This sample holds some 140,000 distinct CDR3 sequences; approximately 9.2% were observed only once. 7.3% of the sample comes from the top ten.

These data belong to a study of CD8 T cells in ankylosing spondylitis (TCRdb year 2017). For the study in its entirety: The study set out to find disease-linked TCR variants by profiling T cell receptor beta repertoires in ankylosing spondylitis patients and healthy donors. The full study cohort comprised around 25 ankylosing spondylitis patients and 85 to 120 healthy donors. Peripheral blood was sampled, and synovial fluid was also collected from ankylosing spondylitis patients. Overall results and qualifications from the work: Some of the motif variants had been reported before in the synovial fluid and blood of reactive arthritis patients, a finding that suggests common disease-initiation mechanisms. In peripheral blood, the disease-linked clones were found at relatively low frequencies and had a CD8+ phenotype. A TCR beta motif made up of under ten highly homologous amino acid variants appeared to be characteristic of blood from ankylosing spondylitis patients. According to the report, matched synovial fluid samples from ankylosing spondylitis patients were significantly enriched for the disease-linked clones.

Synovial fluid samples were paired with blood samples taken from the same ankylosing spondylitis patients. Input material: synovial fluid, either unsorted or a sorted T cell fraction (not recorded which). This receptor was taken from a male donor with ankylosing spondylitis. In this chain, TRBV30 is recombined with TRBJ2-2; the D gene assignment is ambiguous. The CDR3 here reads CAWSKGTGELFF. The DNA sequence is as follows: TGTGCCTGGAGTAAAGGAACCGGGGAGCTGTTTTTT.